The 27 T cell receptor beta chains in this list originate from one sample, sequenced in a study of post-analysis software for immune sequencing data. General study findings and limits: Roughly 5 TRBV segments occurring more often in patients than controls included TRBV5-6, TRBV5-1 and TRBV20-1.

Their target antigens are unknown. Tagging with unique molecular identifiers was a feature of the TCR beta cDNA libraries. TCRdb called the PCR reads again in MiXCR, with one record for every CDR3 protein. The table records approximately 690,000 distinct CDR3 sequences, 59% of them present only once. Sample: blood. These receptor sequences come from a girl aged 2-10 years with multiple sclerosis.

The gene calls are TRBV30 and TRBJ1-1, with unresolved D. The CDR3 is 11 amino acids. Germline V gene data show CDR1 as GTSNPN and CDR2 as SVGIG (reference sequence). Trimming took off 4 bases at V and 5 bases at J, with 8 bases between the two ends. The CDR3 region has the DNA TGTGCCTGGACAGCAGTTACTGAAGCTTTCTTT. It translates to CAWTAVTEAFF.

This clonotype has a handful of counts. The chain uses TRBV5-1 and TRBJ1-4; the D is unclear. The length of the CDR3 is 13 residues. V was clipped by 4 bases and J by 5 bases, with 9 bases between them. CDR1 and CDR2 (germline): SGHRS, YFSETQ. DNA for the CDR3: TGCGCCAGCAGCCCCACCCCAAATGAAAAACTGTTTTTT. Translation: CASSPTPNEKLFF.

The chain joins TRBV29-1 to TRBJ2-5, with D possibly being TRBD2 (6 bases). The germline V and J ends were trimmed by 6 bases and 11 bases, with 22 bases remaining between them. The CDR3 loop spans 13 amino acids. Germline CDR1 and CDR2: SQVTM and ANQGSEA. The CDR3 coding sequence is TGCAGCGTGGGGGGAGGCTCCTACAATGAGCAGTACTTC. Protein sequence: CSVGGGSYNEQYF. Based on the CDR3 plus reference TRBV29-1 and TRBJ2-5, the full variable domain is SAVISQKPSRDICQRGTSLTIQCQVDSQVTMMFWYRQQPGQSLTLIATANQGSEATYESGFVIDKFPISRPNLTFSTLTVSNMSPEDSSIYLCSVGGGSYNEQYFGPGTRLLVL.

The rearrangement links TRBV4-3 to TRBJ1-4, with D possibly being TRBD1 (5 bases). This CDR3 contains 15 residues. V was shortened by 0 bases and J by 1 base, with 6 bases between the two germline ends. CDR1 LGHNA and CDR2 YSLEER come from the germline V gene. In DNA, the CDR3 is TGCGCCAGCAGCCAAGATCAGGGAACTAATGAAAAACTGTTTTTT. Translation gives CASSQDQGTNEKLFF.

This clonotype was seen only once. The rearrangement joins TRBV20-1 to TRBJ2-1; 9 bases map to TRBD1. V shed 4 bases and J 8 bases; nucleotides not matched to a gene: 18. The CDR3 is 17 amino acids. Per the germline V gene, CDR1 is DFQATT and CDR2 is SNEGSKA (reference sequence). CDR3 protein: CSAKPSHRGRVQDEQFF. The CDR3, as DNA: TGCAGTGCTAAACCCTCCCACAGGGGGCGCGTTCAGGATGAGCAGTTCTTC.

The chain uses TRBV9 and TRBJ2-1, with 8 positions matching TRBD2. The CDR3 consists of 15 residues. CDR1 and CDR2 from the germline V gene are SGDLS and YYNGEE. The trim removed 4 bases at V and 2 bases at J, leaving 5 bases unmatched. The CDR3 is CASSSGTRAYNEQFF. DNA of the CDR3: TGTGCCAGCAGCTCCGGGACTAGGGCCTACAATGAGCAGTTCTTC.

This clonotype was seen a handful of times. The chain carries TRBV9 and TRBJ2-5; maybe TRBD2 (6 bases). The better agreement between TRBJ2-7 and the DNA end casts doubt on the J call. The CDR3 has 14 residues. Germline V CDR1 and CDR2: SGDLS, YYNGEE. In nucleotides, the CDR3 is TGTGCCAGCAGCCCCCGGACTAATGGGAACGAGCAGTACTTC. It specifies CASSPRTNGNEQYF.

This chain joins TRBV7-6 and TRBJ2-7; 10 bases match TRBD2. From germline, CDR1 is SGHVS and CDR2 FNYEAQ. Losses at the gene ends were 1 base for V and 0 bases for J; bases not matched to a gene: 15. This CDR3 has 20 residues. The CDR3 reads CASSLVSPASGRWFSYEQYF. CDR3 DNA: TGTGCCAGCAGCTTAGTTTCCCCGGCTAGCGGGAGATGGTTCTCCTACGAGCAGTACTTC.

This chain links TRBV14 with TRBJ2-3, with TRBD1 identical over 7 bases. Germline V gives CDR1 SGHDN, CDR2 FVKESK. The CDR3 loop spans 18 amino acids. V shed 1 base, J shed 4 bases, and the junction held 14 bases outside the gene matches. The CDR3 loop reads CASSQVEGDSKVADTQYF. The CDR3 nucleotides read TGTGCCAGCAGCCAAGTCGAGGGGGACAGCAAGGTGGCAGATACGCAGTATTTT.

The chain recombines TRBV6-5 with TRBJ1-5, with D unclear. In germline, CDR1 is MNHEY, CDR2 SVGAGI. Trimming took off 2 bases at V and 0 bases at J, with 5 bases between the two ends. The CDR3 is 14 residues long. The CDR3 DNA reads TGTGCCAGCAGTTACGACGCTAGCAATCAGCCCCAGCATTTT. Residues: CASSYDASNQPQHF.

The CDR3 DNA sequence: TGTGCCAGCAGTGAATCGGGGGGGGGCCACAATGAGCAGTTCTTC. Its protein product is CASSESGGGHNEQFF. The V gene is TRBV25-1, the J gene TRBJ2-1; the match to TRBD2 covers 8 bases. The CDR3 is 15 amino acids. Germline V lookup: CDR1 MGHDK, CDR2 SYGVNS. V lost 1 base and J lost 5; bases outside the gene matches: 4.

V is TRBV28 and J is TRBJ2-1, with 7 bases matching TRBD2. CDR3 length: 15 residues. The trim removed 5 bases at V and 4 bases at J, leaving 8 bases unmatched. Germline CDR1 is MDHEN and CDR2 is SYDVKM. The CDR3: CASSGPVREYNEQFF. The CDR3, as DNA: TGTGCCAGCAGTGGACCCGTGCGGGAGTACAATGAGCAGTTCTTC.

J is TRBJ2-5 and V is TRBV6-6; 15 bases fit TRBD2. The CDR3 has 15 amino acids. Germline CDR1 MNHNY, CDR2 SVGAGI (reference sequence). Trimming at V came to 2 bases and at J to 5 bases, leaving 0 bases not matched to a gene. CDR3 sequence: CASSYGLAGGETQYF. The CDR3 region has the DNA TGTGCCAGCAGTTACGGACTAGCGGGGGGGGAGACCCAGTACTTC.

This clonotype was seen at least ten times. The chain links TRBV11-2 to TRBJ2-1; 16 bases map to TRBD2. Germline V gene data show CDR1 as SGHAT and CDR2 as FQNNGV. V shed 5 bases and J 15 bases; nucleotides not matched to a gene: 10. The CDR3 extends over 15 amino acids. CDR3 region: CASSLGGTSGGVGFF. For the CDR3, the DNA is TGTGCCAGCAGCCTAGGTGGGACTAGCGGGGGGGTTGGGTTCTTC.

The genes are TRBV29-1 and TRBJ2-5, with D possibly being TRBD1 or TRBD2 (5 bases each). This CDR3 has 14 residues. Germline CDR1 SQVTM, CDR2 ANQGSEA. The V and J ends lost 6 bases and 2 bases respectively, with 16 bases between them. DNA of the CDR3: TGCAGCGTGAGGGACCCCGTTGGTCAAGAGACCCAGTACTTC. This encodes CSVRDPVGQETQYF.

V gene TRBV4-1 combines with J gene TRBJ1-5; weak D call: TRBD1 (6 bases). In germline, CDR1 is MGHRA, CDR2 YSYEKL. The CDR3 spans 16 residues. V lost 0 bases and J lost 0, with 9 bases in between. The chain's CDR3 is CASSQDYRDSNQPQHF. The CDR3 nucleotides read TGCGCCAGCAGCCAAGATTACAGGGATAGCAATCAGCCCCAGCATTTT.

V usage is TRBV12-3 or TRBV12-4 and J usage is TRBJ2-7; possibly TRBD1 or TRBD2 for D (8 bases each). The CDR3 has 15 amino acids. V lost 3 bases and J 7 bases, leaving 19 bases between the germline ends. In DNA form, the CDR3 reads TGTGCCAGCAGTTTGTCGGGAGGGACAGGTCGGGAGCAGTACTTC. Translated: CASSLSGGTGREQYF.

In its sample, this clonotype was seen many times. CDR3 coding DNA: TGTGCCACCAGTGACCCGGGGACAGGGCATCAGCCCCAGCATTTT. It yields the protein CATSDPGTGHQPQHF. V and J are TRBV24-1 and TRBJ1-5; TRBD1 matches at 9 bases. Per the germline V gene, CDR1 is KGHDR and CDR2 is SFDVKD. This CDR3 is 15 amino acids long. After removal of 4 bases from V and 5 bases from J, the junction contained 5 bases not matched to a gene.

This chain connects TRBV20-1 to TRBJ1-5, with D perhaps matching TRBD1 (5 bases). V lost 0 bases, J lost 3 bases, and 12 bases lay in between. The length of the CDR3 is 15 residues. Germline V CDR1 and CDR2: DFQATT, SNEGSKA (reference sequence). CDR3 sequence (DNA): TGCAGTGCTAGAGATCATGAGGGGTTCAATCAGCCCCAGCATTTT. Residues: CSARDHEGFNQPQHF.

This clonotype was observed a handful of times. The DNA of the CDR3 is TGCAGTGCTAGAGACGGGTGGGGAGTTGTGACCCTCCACTTT. Translation gives CSARDGWGVVTLHF. The V call is TRBV20-1, the J call TRBJ1-6; D is undetermined. The V gene's germline CDR1 is DFQATT and CDR2 SNEGSKA (reference sequence). This CDR3 contains 14 residues. Between the trimmed V and J ends, which lost 0 bases and 14 bases, there was a span of 17 bases.

This chain joins TRBV11-2 and TRBJ2-7, with TRBD1 identical over 7 bases. The germline V gene encodes CDR1 SGHAT and CDR2 FQNNGV. The CDR3 runs to 14 residues. Losses at the gene ends were 5 bases for V and 0 bases for J; bases not matched to a gene: 4. The DNA for the CDR3 is TGTGCCAGCAGCACCTGGGACAGCTCCTACGAGCAGTACTTC. Its protein product is CASSTWDSSYEQYF. Combining the CDR3 with reference TRBV11-2 and TRBJ2-7 gives the whole variable domain EAGVAQSPRYKIIEKRQSVAFWCNPISGHATLYWYQQILGQGPKLLIQFQNNGVVDDSQLPKDRFSAERLKGVDSTLKIQPAKLEDSAVYLCASSTWDSSYEQYFGPGTRLTVT.

A few counts support this clonotype. This chain uses TRBV29-1 with TRBJ2-1; D ambiguous. The germline gives CDR1 SQVTM, CDR2 ANQGSEA. This CDR3 has 13 residues. Trimming removed 5 bases from V and 3 bases from J, with 11 bases in between. CDR3 amino acids: CSVSPQVYNEQFF. DNA of the CDR3: TGCAGCGTTAGTCCCCAGGTCTACAATGAGCAGTTCTTC.

The chain joins TRBV12-3 or TRBV12-4 to TRBJ2-1; 8 nucleotides agree with TRBD2. J lost 9 bases, V lost 6 bases, and 16 bases had no gene match. The CDR3 has 16 amino acids. The CDR3 DNA reads as TGTGCCAGCAGCCCGGGACTAGTCCTTTCTCGTAGTGAGCAGTTCTTC. It encodes CASSPGLVLSRSEQFF.

Concerning this clonotype itself: As the CDR3 is not closed by the conserved phenylalanine or tryptophan, this likely results from a read error. This rearrangement joins TRBV6-1 to TRBJ2-1, with TRBD2 identical over 16 bases. In germline, CDR1 is MNHNS, CDR2 SASEGT. This CDR3 has 15 amino acids. V trimming: 6 bases; J trimming: 9 bases; junction bases outside the gene matches: 5. The CDR3 reads CASRGLAGGSGEQFV. The CDR3 DNA sequence: TGTGCCAGCAGGGGACTAGCGGGAGGGTCGGGTGAGCAGTTCGTC.

This clonotype has just a few counts. The rearrangement links TRBV14 to TRBJ2-1, with TRBD2 as a possible D gene (6 bases). V lost 0 bases to trimming and J lost 2 bases, with 17 bases between them. From germline, CDR1 is SGHDN and CDR2 FVKESK. The CDR3 sequence is 18 residues long. This CDR3 reads CASSQDRRTGLAYNEQFF. Here the CDR3 DNA reads TGTGCCAGCAGCCAAGATCGGAGAACGGGACTCGCCTACAATGAGCAGTTCTTC.

The J gene is TRBJ2-3, the V gene TRBV28, with 7 nucleotides matching TRBD2. Germline V CDR1 and CDR2: MDHEN, SYDVKM. The ends lost 7 bases at V and 2 bases at J; junction bases unmatched: 9. The CDR3 totals 15 residues. The CDR3: CASTERAGITDTQYF. The CDR3 DNA is TGTGCCAGCACGGAGAGAGCGGGAATCACAGATACGCAGTATTTT.

CDR3: CALRSTEAFF. Here the CDR3 DNA reads TGTGCCCTCAGGTCGACTGAAGCTTTCTTT. The chain is built from TRBV12-3 or TRBV12-4 and TRBJ1-1; D is uncertain. CDR3 length: 10 residues. V lost 11 bases to trimming and J lost 5 bases, with 9 bases between them.